This TCR beta chain was recovered during a study of control samples from healthy donors and cancer patients (dated by TCRdb to 2018 to 2020). As for this clone: Which antigen it targets is not known. One base away there is no much larger clone; base qualities are not given.

Receptors were amplified or captured by the immunoSEQ multiplex PCR assay. In TCRdb, the immuneACCESS table is reduced to in-frame sequences with V and J assigned. These tables do not hold every clone; where another copy was compared, an unresolved V gene accounts for under half, and the others remain unexplained. This sample comprises some 120,000 clones, about nine tenths of them detected only once. The ten largest clones take up more than 8% of the sample. Sequenced sample: blood. This TCR was recovered from a man aged 35 to 55 in good health.

The DNA sequence is given as TGCAGCGTTGAACCCCGCAGCGGTGGGGCCGGGGAGCTGTTTTTT. This is translated as CSVEPRSGGAGELFF. The rearrangement joined TRBV29-1 to TRBJ2-2; perhaps TRBD2 is the D gene, with 5 bases matching. V sheds 2 bases and J sheds 6 bases, leaving 16 bases between their ends. Per the germline V gene, SQVTM is the CDR1 and ANQGSEA is the CDR2. Including cysteine and phenylalanine, the CDR3 has 15 amino acids. Only CDR3 DNA remains: 45 bases, in frame from the first base.